This T cell receptor (beta chain) originates from a study of glioma-infiltrating T cells after dendritic cell vaccination. The overall study: Glioblastoma patients came from Phase I and II dendritic cell vaccination trials. Autologous tumor lysate was loaded overnight onto monocyte-derived dendritic cells grown about seven days with IL-4 and GM-CSF.

Time point given: after dendritic cell vaccination, including at tumor progression/relapse. From germline, CDR1 is MNHEY and CDR2 SVGAGI. The V segment lost 0 bases and the J segment 4 bases; nucleotides outside the gene matches: 5. The length of the CDR3 is 16 residues. The data were produced by immunoSEQ multiplex PCR, yet TCRdb's version contains in-frame clones alone and is incomplete. The sample includes around 100,000 clones, under 85% of them seen just once. The rearrangement links TRBV6-5 to TRBJ2-2; TRBD1 aligns across 7 bases. The source of this sequence is a human donor with glioblastoma. The material was blood, obtained after dendritic cell vaccination. The CDR3 DNA reads as TGTGCCAGCAGTTACTCTACAGGGGAGTTCACCGGGGAGCTGTTTTTT. It encodes CASSYSTGEFTGELFF.